The rows below give T cell receptor beta chains drawn from one sample of a study of blood T cell repertoires in COVID-19. Data came from immunoSEQ multiplex PCR; TCRdb stores just in-frame clones and leaves some out. This sample carries under 300,000 clones, around 83% of them seen once, and the ten largest clones take under 2.5%. The sample taken for sequencing was peripheral blood. Every receptor here comes from a man between 35 and 55 years old who had recovered from COVID-19. The CDR3 runs from the conserved cysteine through the conserved F or W. Each record gives: clone size, J gene, V gene, D gene, CDR3 protein, CDR3 DNA. D genes are given only for firm matches. Expanded clones get a size class; other rows say once, few or many, or leave the size out.

. TRBJ2-3 TRBV11-3 . CASSFETGGADTQYF TGTGCCAGCAGCTTTGAAACGGGGGGCGCAGATACGCAGTATTTT
. TRBJ2-1 TRBV5-1 TRBD2 CASSFSSGALSYNEQFF TGCGCCAGCAGCTTTTCTAGCGGGGCCCTCTCCTACAATGAGCAGTTCTTC
. TRBJ2-1 TRBV7-8 TRBD2 CASSRASGVAGASYNEQFF TGTGCCAGCAGCCGAGCTAGCGGGGTTGCGGGGGCCTCCTACAATGAGCAGTTCTTC
. TRBJ2-1 TRBV6-2/TRBV6-3 TRBD2 CASSGLAGGPEQFF TGTGCCAGCAGTGGACTAGCGGGAGGGCCTGAGCAGTTCTTC
few TRBJ2-3 TRBV9 . CASSPQIGDTQYF TGTGCCAGCAGCCCCCAGATTGGAGATACGCAGTATTTT
. TRBJ2-1 TRBV5-8 . CASSLVRSSYNEQFF TGTGCCAGCAGCTTGGTGCGGAGCTCCTACAATGAGCAGTTCTTC
. TRBJ2-3 TRBV5-1 . CASSSTDTRLTDTQYF TGCGCCAGCAGCTCCACGGATACTAGACTCACAGATACGCAGTATTTT
. TRBJ2-1 TRBV11-3 TRBD2 CASSLGYVTSGGAVQFF TGTGCCAGCAGCTTAGGTTACGTGACTAGCGGGGGGGCCGTCCAGTTCTTC
. TRBJ1-2 TRBV7-8 TRBD1 CASSLDRQGDGYTF TGTGCCAGCAGCTTAGACAGACAGGGCGATGGCTACACCTTC
. TRBJ2-3 TRBV10-3 TRBD1 CAIGGSTGAPGGTDTQYF TGTGCCATCGGGGGGTCGACAGGGGCCCCTGGGGGCACAGATACGCAGTATTTT
few TRBJ2-5 TRBV15 . CATSRVMPAATQETQYF TGTGCCACCAGCAGAGTCATGCCAGCGGCAACCCAAGAGACCCAGTACTTC
. TRBJ1-2 TRBV5-1 TRBD1 CASSPGQGGYGYTF TGCGCCAGCAGCCCCGGACAGGGGGGGTATGGCTACACCTTC
. TRBJ2-3 TRBV5-5 . CASSFSRGTDTQYF TGTGCCAGCAGCTTTAGCAGGGGCACAGATACGCAGTATTTT
. TRBJ2-4 TRBV19 . CASSEIFGNIQYF TGTGCCAGTAGTGAAATATTCGGAAACATTCAGTACTTC
. TRBJ2-5 TRBV5-4 TRBD2 CASSSPTSGQETQYF TGTGCCAGCAGCTCCCCGACTAGCGGCCAAGAGACCCAGTACTTC
. TRBJ2-1 TRBV5-4 TRBD2 CASSPGGTTVYNEQFF TGTGCCAGCAGCCCCGGGGGGACCACGGTCTACAATGAGCAGTTCTTC
. TRBJ1-4 TRBV19 TRBD1 CASGDRAVPFF TGTGCCAGTGGTGACAGGGCGGTACCGTTTTTT
. TRBJ2-7 TRBV7-9 . CASSFTGPLGEQYF TGTGCCAGCAGCTTTACAGGCCCTCTTGGCGAGCAGTACTTC
few TRBJ1-1 TRBV27 TRBD1 CASNIQGGNTEAFF TGTGCCAGCAACATACAGGGGGGGAACACTGAAGCTTTCTTT
. TRBJ2-7 TRBV9 TRBD2 CASSVGLAGYEQYF TGTGCCAGCAGCGTAGGGCTAGCGGGATACGAGCAGTACTTC
. TRBJ2-6 TRBV15 . CATSGAGWGANVLTF TGTGCCACCAGCGGGGCAGGGTGGGGGGCCAACGTCCTGACTTTC
. TRBJ2-7 TRBV6-1 . CASSDGGALYEQYF TGTGCCAGCAGTGATGGGGGGGCTCTGTACGAGCAGTACTTC
. TRBJ1-1 TRBV5-1 . CASSLDVRQTVAFF TGCGCCAGCAGCTTGGATGTCCGCCAAACGGTGGCTTTCTTT
. TRBJ1-1 TRBV7-6 TRBD1 CASSSRDRGYTEAFF TGTGCCAGCAGCTCGCGGGACAGGGGATACACTGAAGCTTTCTTT